Included here is one T cell receptor (beta chain) sequence, with context. What it binds is unknown. This specimen comes from a study of identical twins. The study, taken as a whole, reports: There was more out-of-frame TCR alpha sharing in monozygotic twins than models estimated.

TCRdb re-derived calls from the 5' RACE reads in MiXCR, one entry per CDR3 protein. The table includes approximately 500,000 distinct CDR3 sequences, roughly 15% detected once. The CDR3 consists of 14 residues. In germline, CDR1 is SQVTM, CDR2 ANQGSEA. With 7 bases removed from V and 6 bases from J, the gap between germline ends came to 20 bases. This sample was shared with a second study, whose subject was yellow fever vaccine responses in identical twins.

Source material: CD4+ T cells sorted from blood. The receptor's source is a woman under 30 in good health. This chain joins TRBV29-1 and TRBJ2-3; D is perhaps TRBD2 (6 bases). CDR3 residues: CSGGVSPVGDTQYF. CDR3 bases: TGCAGCGGGGGGGTTTCACCCGTTGGGGATACGCAGTATTTT.